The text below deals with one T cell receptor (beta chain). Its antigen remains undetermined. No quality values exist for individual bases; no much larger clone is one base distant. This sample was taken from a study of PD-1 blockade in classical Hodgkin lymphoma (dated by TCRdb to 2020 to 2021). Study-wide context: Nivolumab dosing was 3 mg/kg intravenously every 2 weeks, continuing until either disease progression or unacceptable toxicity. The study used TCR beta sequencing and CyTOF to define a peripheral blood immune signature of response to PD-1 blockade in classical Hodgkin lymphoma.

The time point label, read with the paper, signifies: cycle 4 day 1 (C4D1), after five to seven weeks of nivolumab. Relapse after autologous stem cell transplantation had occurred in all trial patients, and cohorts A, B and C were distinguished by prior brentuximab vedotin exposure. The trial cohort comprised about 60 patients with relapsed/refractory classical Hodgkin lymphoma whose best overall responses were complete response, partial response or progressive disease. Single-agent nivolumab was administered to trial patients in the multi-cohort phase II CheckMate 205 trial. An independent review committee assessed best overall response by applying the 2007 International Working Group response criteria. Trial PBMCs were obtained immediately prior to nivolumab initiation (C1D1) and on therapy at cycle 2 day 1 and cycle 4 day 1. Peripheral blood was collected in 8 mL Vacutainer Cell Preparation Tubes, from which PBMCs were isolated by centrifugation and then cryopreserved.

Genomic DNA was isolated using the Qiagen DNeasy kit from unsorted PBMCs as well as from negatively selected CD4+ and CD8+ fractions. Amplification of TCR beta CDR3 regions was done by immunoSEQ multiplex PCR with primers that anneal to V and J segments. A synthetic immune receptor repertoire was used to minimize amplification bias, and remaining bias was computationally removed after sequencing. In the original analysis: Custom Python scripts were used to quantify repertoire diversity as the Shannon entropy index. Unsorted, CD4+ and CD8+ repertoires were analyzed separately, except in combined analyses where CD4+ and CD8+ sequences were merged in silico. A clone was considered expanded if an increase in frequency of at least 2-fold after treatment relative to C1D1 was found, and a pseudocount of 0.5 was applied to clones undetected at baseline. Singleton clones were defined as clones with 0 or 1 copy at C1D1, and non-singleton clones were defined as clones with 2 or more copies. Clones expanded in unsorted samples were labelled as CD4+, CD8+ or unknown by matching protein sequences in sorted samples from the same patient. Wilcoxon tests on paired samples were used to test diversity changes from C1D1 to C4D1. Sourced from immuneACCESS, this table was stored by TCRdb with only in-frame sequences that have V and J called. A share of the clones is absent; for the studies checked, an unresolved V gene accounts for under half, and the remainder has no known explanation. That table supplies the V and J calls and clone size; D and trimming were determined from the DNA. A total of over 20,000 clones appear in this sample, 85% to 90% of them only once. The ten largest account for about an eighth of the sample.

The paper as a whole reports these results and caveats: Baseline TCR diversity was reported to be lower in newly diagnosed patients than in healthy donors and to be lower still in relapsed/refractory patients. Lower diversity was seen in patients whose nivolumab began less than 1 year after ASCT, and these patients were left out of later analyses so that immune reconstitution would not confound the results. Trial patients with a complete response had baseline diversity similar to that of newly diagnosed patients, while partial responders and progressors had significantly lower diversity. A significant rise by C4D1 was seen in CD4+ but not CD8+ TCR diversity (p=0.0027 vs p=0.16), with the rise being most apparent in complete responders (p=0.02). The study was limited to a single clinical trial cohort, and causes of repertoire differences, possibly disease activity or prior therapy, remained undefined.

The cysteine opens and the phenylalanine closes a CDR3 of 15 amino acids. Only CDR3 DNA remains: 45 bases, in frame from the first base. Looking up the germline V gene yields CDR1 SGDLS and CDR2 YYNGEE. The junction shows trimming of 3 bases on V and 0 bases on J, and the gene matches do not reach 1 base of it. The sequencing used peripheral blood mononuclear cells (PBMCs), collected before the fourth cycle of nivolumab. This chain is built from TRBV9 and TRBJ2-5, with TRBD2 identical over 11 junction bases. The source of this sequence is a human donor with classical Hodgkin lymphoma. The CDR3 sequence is CASSASGGYQETQYF. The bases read TGTGCCAGCAGCGCTAGCGGGGGGTACCAAGAGACCCAGTACTTC.